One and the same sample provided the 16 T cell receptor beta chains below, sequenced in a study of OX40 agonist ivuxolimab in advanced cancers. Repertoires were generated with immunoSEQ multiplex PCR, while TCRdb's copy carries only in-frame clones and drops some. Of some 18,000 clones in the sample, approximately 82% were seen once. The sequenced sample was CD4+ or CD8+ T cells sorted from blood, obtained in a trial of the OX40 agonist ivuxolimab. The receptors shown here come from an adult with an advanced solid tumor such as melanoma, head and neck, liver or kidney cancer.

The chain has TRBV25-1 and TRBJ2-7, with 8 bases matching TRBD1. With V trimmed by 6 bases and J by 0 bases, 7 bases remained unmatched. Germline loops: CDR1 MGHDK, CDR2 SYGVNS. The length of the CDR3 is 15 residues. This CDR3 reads CASSGQGRSSYEQYF. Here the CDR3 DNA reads TGTGCCAGCAGCGGACAGGGCAGGTCCTCCTACGAGCAGTACTTC.

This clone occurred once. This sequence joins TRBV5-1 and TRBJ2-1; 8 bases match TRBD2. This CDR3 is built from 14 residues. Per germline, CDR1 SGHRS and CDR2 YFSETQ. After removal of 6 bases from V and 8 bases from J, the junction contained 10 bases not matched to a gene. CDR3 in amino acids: CASTGEPAGDEQFF. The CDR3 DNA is TGCGCCAGCACCGGGGAGCCAGCGGGGGATGAGCAGTTCTTC. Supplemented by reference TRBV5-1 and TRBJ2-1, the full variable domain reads KAGVTQTPRYLIKTRGQQVTLSCSPISGHRSVSWYQQTPGQGLQFLFEYFSETQRNKGNFPGRFSGRQFSNSRSEMNVSTLELGDSALYLCASTGEPAGDEQFFGPGTRLTVL.

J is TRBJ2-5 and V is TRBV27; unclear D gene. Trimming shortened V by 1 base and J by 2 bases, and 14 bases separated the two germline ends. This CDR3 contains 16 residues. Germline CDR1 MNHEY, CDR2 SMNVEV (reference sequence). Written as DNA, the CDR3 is TGTGCCAGCAGTTTATTCCCGGGCAGCGTTCAAGAGACCCAGTACTTC. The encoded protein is CASSLFPGSVQETQYF.

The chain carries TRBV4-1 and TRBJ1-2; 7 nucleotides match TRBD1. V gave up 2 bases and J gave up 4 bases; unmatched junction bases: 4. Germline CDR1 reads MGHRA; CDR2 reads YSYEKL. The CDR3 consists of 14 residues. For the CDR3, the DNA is TGCGCCAGCAGCCAATCGACAGGGACCTATGGCTACACCTTC. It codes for CASSQSTGTYGYTF.

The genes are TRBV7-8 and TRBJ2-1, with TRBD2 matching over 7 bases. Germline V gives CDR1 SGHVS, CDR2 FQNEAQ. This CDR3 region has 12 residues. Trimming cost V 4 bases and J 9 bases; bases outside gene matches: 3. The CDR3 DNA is TGTGCCAGCAGCTCCGGGGGGACTGAGCAGTTCTTC. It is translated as CASSSGGTEQFF.

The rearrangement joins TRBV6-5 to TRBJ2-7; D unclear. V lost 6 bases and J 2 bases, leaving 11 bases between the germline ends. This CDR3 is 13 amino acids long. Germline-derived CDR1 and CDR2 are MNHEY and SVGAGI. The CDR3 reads CASSFNSPYEQYF. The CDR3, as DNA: TGTGCCAGCAGCTTCAACTCCCCCTACGAGCAGTACTTC.

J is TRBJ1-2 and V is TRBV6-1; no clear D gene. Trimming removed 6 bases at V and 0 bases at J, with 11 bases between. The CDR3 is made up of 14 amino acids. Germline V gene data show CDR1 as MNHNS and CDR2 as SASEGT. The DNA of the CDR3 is TGTGCCAGCAGAGTCGGACGGGCTAACTATGGCTACACCTTC. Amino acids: CASRVGRANYGYTF.

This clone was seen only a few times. The CDR3 DNA reads TGTGCCAGTAGTATCTGGTCGGACACTGAAGCTTTCTTT. It codes for CASSIWSDTEAFF. V gene TRBV19 combines with J gene TRBJ1-1; no clear D. Trimming left V 3 bases short and J 3 bases short, with 8 bases between. The CDR3 consists of 13 residues. Germline CDR1 LNHDA, CDR2 SQIVND (reference sequence).

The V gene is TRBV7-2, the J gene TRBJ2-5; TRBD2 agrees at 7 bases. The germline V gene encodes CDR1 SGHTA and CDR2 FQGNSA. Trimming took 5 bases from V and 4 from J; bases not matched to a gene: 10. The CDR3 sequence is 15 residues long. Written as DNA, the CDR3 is TGTGCCAGCAGCCAGGCGCCGGGAGGAATAGAGACCCAGTACTTC. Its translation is CASSQAPGGIETQYF.

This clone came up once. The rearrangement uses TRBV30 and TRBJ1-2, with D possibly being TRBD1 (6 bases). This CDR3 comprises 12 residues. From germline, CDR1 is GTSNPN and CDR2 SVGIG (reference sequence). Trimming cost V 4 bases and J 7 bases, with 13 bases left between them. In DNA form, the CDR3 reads TGTGCCTGGACCGGCATAGGGGGTGGCTACACCTTC. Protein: CAWTGIGGGYTF. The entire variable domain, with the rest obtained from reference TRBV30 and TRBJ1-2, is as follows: SQTIHQWPATLVQPVGSPLSLECTVEGTSNPNLYWYRQAAGRGLQLLFYSVGIGQISSEVPQNLSASRPQDRQFILSSKKLLLSDSGFYLCAWTGIGGGYTFGSGTRLTVV.

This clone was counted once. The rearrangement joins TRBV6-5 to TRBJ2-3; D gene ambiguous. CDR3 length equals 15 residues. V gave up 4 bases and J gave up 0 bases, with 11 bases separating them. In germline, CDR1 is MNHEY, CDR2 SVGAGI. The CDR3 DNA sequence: TGTGCCAGCAGTTTGGCCGTGACTAGCACAGATACGCAGTATTTT. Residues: CASSLAVTSTDTQYF.

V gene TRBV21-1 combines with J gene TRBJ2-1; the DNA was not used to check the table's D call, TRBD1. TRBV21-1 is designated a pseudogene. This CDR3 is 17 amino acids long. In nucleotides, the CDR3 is TGTGCCAGCAGCAAATACCCGGACAGGGTAACCTACAATGAGCAGTTCTTC. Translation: CASSKYPDRVTYNEQFF.

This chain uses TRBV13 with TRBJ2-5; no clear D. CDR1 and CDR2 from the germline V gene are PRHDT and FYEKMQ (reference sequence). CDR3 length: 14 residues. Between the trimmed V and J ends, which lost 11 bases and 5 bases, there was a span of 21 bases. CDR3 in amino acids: CARKEAVGCETQYF. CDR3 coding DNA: TGTGCCCGTAAAGAGGCGGTTGGGTGCGAGACCCAGTACTTC.

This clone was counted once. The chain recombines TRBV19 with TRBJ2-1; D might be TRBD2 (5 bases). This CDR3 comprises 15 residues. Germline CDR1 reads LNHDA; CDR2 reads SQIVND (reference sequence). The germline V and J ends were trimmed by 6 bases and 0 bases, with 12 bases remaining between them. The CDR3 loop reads CASSKAASSYNEQFF. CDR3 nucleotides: TGTGCCAGTAGCAAAGCGGCAAGCTCCTACAATGAGCAGTTCTTC.

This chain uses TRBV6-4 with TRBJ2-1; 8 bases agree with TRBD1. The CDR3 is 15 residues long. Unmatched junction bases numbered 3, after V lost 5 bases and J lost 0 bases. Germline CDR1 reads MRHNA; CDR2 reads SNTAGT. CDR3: CASSRDRYSYNEQFF. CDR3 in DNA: TGTGCCAGCAGTCGGGACAGGTACTCCTACAATGAGCAGTTCTTC.

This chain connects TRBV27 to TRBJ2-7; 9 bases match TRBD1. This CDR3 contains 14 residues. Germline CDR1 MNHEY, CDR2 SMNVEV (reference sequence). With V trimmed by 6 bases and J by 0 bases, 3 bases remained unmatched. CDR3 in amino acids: CASSRTGVSYEQYF. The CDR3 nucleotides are TGTGCCAGCAGCAGGACAGGGGTCTCCTACGAGCAGTACTTC.